The text below deals with one TCR beta chain. The germline V gene has CDR1 SGHRS and CDR2 YFSETQ. The V segment lost 0 bases and the J segment 8 bases; nucleotides outside the gene matches: 9. CDR3 length: 16 residues. This sample was included in a study of blood T cell repertoires in COVID-19. Background on the study: Whether acute or convalescent, the COVID-19 samples came from the United States, Italy and Spain. The cDNA or gDNA used as material had been derived from T cells, B-cell-depleted T cells, or PBMCs.

Per the original data handling: Amplification with reference gene primers provided the estimates of nucleated cell counts. The method was immunoSEQ multiplex PCR; TCRdb's version includes in-frame clones alone and lacks a portion of them. That table gives V, J and clone size, and the DNA gave D and trimming. The data hold fewer than 50,000 clones, with about 83% observed a single time. This receptor was taken from a woman older than 75 with active or convalescent COVID-19. The chain recombines TRBV5-1 with TRBJ1-4; 8 bases line up with TRBD1. Sequenced material: peripheral blood. CDR3 residues: CASSLGVGQGLEKLFF. CDR3 bases: TGCGCCAGCAGCTTGGGGGTCGGACAGGGCTTGGAAAAACTGTTTTTT.